Presented here are 18 T cell receptor beta chains from one specimen sequenced in a study of cytomegalovirus exposure and HLA in healthy donors. In the PCR, 60 Vbeta and 13 Jbeta primers were used. Assay: immunoSEQ multiplex PCR; the TCRdb copy retains only in-frame clones and omits some. The sample lists approximately 150,000 clones, roughly 73% occurring once. Sequenced sample: PBMCs. The receptors stem from a young man in good health and CMV-seropositive.

The CDR3: CASSERRAPQTDTQYF. In DNA form, the CDR3 reads TGTGCCAGCAGTGAAAGGAGGGCCCCGCAAACAGATACGCAGTATTTT. The chain combines TRBV6-1 with TRBJ2-3, with TRBD2 as a possible D gene (6 bases). Trimming pared 2 bases from V and 3 bases from J, leaving 15 bases between. Per germline, CDR1 MNHNS and CDR2 SASEGT. This CDR3 comprises 16 residues.

The chain links TRBV6-5 to TRBJ1-1, with a weak D call TRBD1 (6 bases). V lost 2 bases and J lost 1, with 8 bases in between. In germline, CDR1 is MNHEY, CDR2 SVGAGI. CDR3 size: 14 residues. CDR3 coding DNA: TGTGCCAGCAGTTACCAACAGGGGAACACTGAAGCTTTCTTT. Amino acid sequence: CASSYQQGNTEAFF.

This chain uses TRBV4-2 with TRBJ2-7; maybe TRBD1 (5 bases). Germline V gives CDR1 LGHNA, CDR2 YNFKEQ. This CDR3 is 13 amino acids long. V was cut by 2 bases and J by 3 bases, with 8 bases left in between. The CDR3 protein is CASSQKRGYEQYF. The CDR3 DNA sequence: TGTGCCAGCAGCCAAAAAAGGGGCTACGAGCAGTACTTC.

The chain is built from TRBV2 and TRBJ2-7; 7 bases fit TRBD1. V lost 8 bases and J lost 4; bases outside the gene matches: 2. The CDR3 runs 11 residues. Germline V gene lookup returns CDR1 SNHLY and CDR2 FYNNEI. The CDR3 spells CASRQGYEQYF. The CDR3 nucleotides are TGTGCCAGCCGACAGGGATACGAGCAGTACTTC. Looking up the rest from reference TRBV2 and TRBJ2-7 gives the full variable domain: EPEVTQTPSHQVTQMGQEVILRCVPISNHLYFYWYRQILGQKVEFLVSFYNNEISEKSEIFDDQFSVERPDGSNFTLKIRSTKLEDSAMYFCASRQGYEQYFGPGTRLTVT.

This clone was observed a handful of times. The genes are TRBV27 and TRBJ2-7; 10 nucleotides agree with TRBD2. J was trimmed by 2 bases and V by 2 bases; bases with no gene match: 6. This CDR3 spans 16 amino acids. Germline-derived CDR1 and CDR2 are MNHEY and SMNVEV (reference sequence). The DNA for the CDR3 is TGTGCCAGCAGTTTACCTAGCGGGAGTCTTCCCTACGAGCAGTACTTC. This gives the protein CASSLPSGSLPYEQYF.

The chain recombines TRBV14 with TRBJ1-2; 8 positions match TRBD1. The CDR3 contains 13 residues. The junction had 7 bases not matched to a gene; V was cut back by 6 bases and J by 7 bases. Germline loops: CDR1 SGHDN, CDR2 FVKESK. DNA of the CDR3: TGTGCCAGCAGACGCGGACAGGGAGGTGGCTACACCTTC. Translated: CASRRGQGGGYTF.

The CDR3 spells CASSKRRNMGTRYYEQYF. DNA of the CDR3: TGTGCCAGTAGTAAACGACGGAATATGGGGACTAGATACTACGAGCAGTACTTC. This rearrangement joins TRBV19 to TRBJ2-7; 8 bases map to TRBD2. This CDR3 is built from 18 residues. With 4 bases clipped from V and 3 bases from J, the junction kept 17 bases outside the gene matches. Germline lookup yields CDR1 LNHDA and CDR2 SQIVND (reference sequence).

The rearrangement joins TRBV29-1 to TRBJ1-2, with D perhaps matching TRBD1 (5 bases). This CDR3 contains 14 residues. Deletions cut 4 bases from V and 1 base from J, with 13 bases between. The germline V gene encodes CDR1 SQVTM and CDR2 ANQGSEA. CDR3 loop: CSVVVSTVNYGYTF. The DNA for the CDR3 is TGCAGCGTTGTTGTTTCGACAGTTAACTATGGCTACACCTTC.

This clone showed up just a few times. This CDR3 reads CASSETGDPSTEAFF. The CDR3 DNA follows: TGTGCCAGTAGTGAGACAGGGGACCCGAGCACTGAAGCTTTCTTT. The rearrangement links TRBV19 to TRBJ1-1; the match to TRBD1 covers 8 bases. The CDR3 is 15 residues long. J lost 4 bases, V lost 5 bases, and 9 bases had no gene match. Germline lookup yields CDR1 LNHDA and CDR2 SQIVND (reference sequence).

V usage is TRBV6-5 and J usage is TRBJ2-2; D remains ambiguous. The V and J ends lost 0 bases and 3 bases respectively, with 8 bases between them. The germline V gene has CDR1 MNHEY and CDR2 SVGAGI. CDR3 size: 15 residues. The CDR3 DNA sequence: TGTGCCAGCAGTTACTCCGAGCCGTACACCGGGGAGCTGTTTTTT. The encoded protein is CASSYSEPYTGELFF.

This chain uses TRBV30 with TRBJ2-5, with 7 bases fitting TRBD2. J gave up 1 base and V 0 bases, and 8 bases lay outside the gene matches. This CDR3 is 16 amino acids long. Looked up from germline, CDR1 is GTSNPN and CDR2 is SVGIG (reference sequence). This CDR3 is CAWSVKPPSGQETQYF. The CDR3, as DNA: TGTGCCTGGAGTGTAAAGCCCCCTAGCGGCCAAGAGACCCAGTACTTC.

The chain uses TRBV5-1 and TRBJ2-7; 8 bases line up with TRBD1. The length of the CDR3 is 13 residues. J was trimmed by 5 bases and V by 4 bases; bases with no gene match: 5. CDR1 is SGHRS, CDR2 YFSETQ, per germline. CDR3 DNA: TGCGCCAGCAGCATGGACAGGGACGACGAGCAGTACTTC. Protein product: CASSMDRDDEQYF.

This chain connects TRBV2 to TRBJ2-1, with TRBD2 matching over 14 bases. The length of the CDR3 is 19 residues. Germline V gene lookup returns CDR1 SNHLY and CDR2 FYNNEI. V gave up 10 bases and J gave up 0 bases; unmatched junction bases: 14. CDR3 coding DNA: TGTGCCACCGCACTATCGGGACTAGCGGGAGACAACTCCTACAATGAGCAGTTCTTC. It codes for CATALSGLAGDNSYNEQFF.

This sequence joins TRBV6-8 and TRBJ2-7; the match to TRBD2 covers 7 bases. The CDR3 sequence is 19 residues long. V shed 6 bases and J 0 bases; nucleotides not matched to a gene: 20. Germline CDR1 reads MNHGY; CDR2 reads SAAAGT. The CDR3 loop is CASRDRDRVLAEVSYEQYF. CDR3 nucleotides: TGTGCCAGCAGGGACCGGGACCGGGTTCTAGCGGAGGTCTCCTACGAGCAGTACTTC.

Remarks on this clone: The germline gene is not matched at one end of the junction; a read error may be the cause. V and J are TRBV7-9 and TRBJ1-1, with D possibly matching TRBD1 (5 bases). Germline V gene sequence: CDR1 SEHNR, CDR2 FQNEAQ (reference sequence). This CDR3 is built from 15 residues. The CDR3 DNA is TGTTCCAGCAGCTTAGCGGGCAGGGTGAACACTGAAGCTTTCTTT. Its protein product is CSSSLAGRVNTEAFF.

The V and J genes are TRBV7-2 and TRBJ2-1, with TRBD2 identical over 14 bases. Germline V gene sequence: CDR1 SGHTA, CDR2 FQGNSA. The CDR3 extends over 17 amino acids. V lost 5 bases and J lost 7; bases outside the gene matches: 10. CDR3 region: CASSIVGTSGSLNEQFF. The CDR3, as DNA: TGTGCCAGCAGCATCGTTGGGACTAGCGGGAGTTTGAATGAGCAGTTCTTC.

Points on this clone: Other DNA sequences in this specimen translate into the identical CDR3. The CDR3 DNA is TGTGCCAGCTCGCCGGAGGGCGGACTCTACGAGCAGTACTTC. Protein product: CASSPEGGLYEQYF. The chain has TRBV18 and TRBJ2-7, with a weak D call TRBD2 (6 bases). Germline CDR1 is KGHSH and CDR2 is LQKENI. Trimming shortened V by 6 bases and J by 3 bases, and 15 bases separated the two germline ends. This CDR3 comprises 14 residues.

This chain connects TRBV30 to TRBJ2-5; 11 nucleotides match TRBD2. CDR3 length: 16 residues. CDR1 is GTSNPN, CDR2 SVGIG, per germline (reference sequence). With V trimmed by 6 bases and J by 4 bases, 13 bases remained unmatched. The CDR3: CACTSGRRGLGETQYF. The CDR3 nucleotides are TGTGCCTGTACTAGCGGGAGACGGGGTTTAGGAGAGACCCAGTACTTC.